This T cell receptor beta chain was profiled in a study of T-cell memory formation after mild COVID-19. The study's findings and limits: Cross-reactive memory seemingly joined, as some responding clones were found in pre-infection memory. Contracting clones localized mainly to CM and EM when CD4+ and mainly to EMRA when CD8+. Later expanders leaned CD4+, whereas day 15 to 85 contracting clones were balanced CD4/CD8.

Losses at the gene ends were 2 bases for V and 2 bases for J; bases not matched to a gene: 5. This CDR3 spans 15 amino acids. Germline-derived CDR1 and CDR2 are DFQATT and SNEGSKA (reference sequence). This clonotype was detected ten times or more. No antigen is known for it. MiXCR, applied by TCRdb to the 5' RACE reads, yields one record per CDR3 protein. This sample yields 120,000 to 150,000 distinct CDR3 sequences, of which about 6% are seen a single time; about 2% belongs to the top ten. Sample: PBMCs or a T cell subset sorted from them (not recorded which). V gene TRBV20-1 combines with J gene TRBJ2-7; 11 bases are shared with TRBD2. This TCR derives from an adult woman who had mild COVID-19 (a few samples of this study predate the infection). Cell type and time point are not known. The CDR3 reads CSARSTSGVPYEQYF. The CDR3 region has the DNA TGCAGTGCTAGATCGACTAGCGGGGTCCCCTACGAGCAGTACTTC.